Presented here are 20 T cell receptor beta chains from one specimen sequenced in a study of blood T cell repertoires in COVID-19. TCRdb's copy holds only in-frame clones and misses some; the assay was immunoSEQ multiplex PCR. The table shows roughly 250,000 clones, with 86% occurring only once. Sequenced material: peripheral blood. Source of these receptors: a woman aged 25 to 39 with COVID-19, enrolled during active disease.

CDR3 in amino acids: CASSQDYGTVYEQYF. The CDR3 nucleotides read TGTGCCAGCAGCCAAGATTACGGGACAGTCTACGAGCAGTACTTC. This rearrangement joins TRBV3-1 (or the pseudogene TRBV3-2) to TRBJ2-7; 7 bases align to TRBD1. With V trimmed by 0 bases and J by 3 bases, 5 bases remained unmatched. Germline V gene lookup returns CDR1 LGHDT and CDR2 YNNKEL (reference sequence). The CDR3 has 15 amino acids.

The gene calls are TRBV6-5 and TRBJ1-6; the match to TRBD1 covers 7 bases. The CDR3 is 14 residues long. The germline V gene encodes CDR1 MNHEY and CDR2 SVGAGI. The J segment lost 9 bases and the V segment lost 5 bases, leaving 7 bases of the junction unmatched. This CDR3 is CASSLRQGRSPLHF. In DNA, the CDR3 is TGTGCCAGCAGTCTTCGACAGGGCCGTTCACCCCTCCACTTT.

The chain joins TRBV12-3 or TRBV12-4 to TRBJ2-7; the match to TRBD1 covers 7 bases. The CDR3 length is 12 residues. J gave up 5 bases and V 4 bases, and 2 bases lay outside the gene matches. This chain's CDR3 is CASSWTGHEQYF. CDR3 in DNA: TGTGCCAGCAGTTGGACAGGCCACGAGCAGTACTTC.

The chain uses TRBV5-1 and TRBJ1-3; D might be TRBD1 (5 bases). V was pared by 1 base and J by 0 bases, with 11 bases between. Germline loops: CDR1 SGHRS, CDR2 YFSETQ. The CDR3 spans 16 residues. CDR3 loop: CASSLSTGHSGNTIYF. The CDR3 nucleotides read TGCGCCAGCAGCTTGTCCACAGGTCACTCTGGAAACACCATATATTTT.

This clone was seen a few times. The J gene is TRBJ1-6, the V gene TRBV3-1 (or the pseudogene TRBV3-2); TRBD1 might be the D (6 bases). Germline-derived CDR1 and CDR2 are LGHDT and YNNKEL (reference sequence). The V end was cut by 0 bases, the J end by 8 bases, with 11 bases between. There are 15 residues in the CDR3. CDR3 bases: TGTGCCAGCAGCCAAGATCCAGGGGTTTATTCACCCCTCCACTTT. Protein product: CASSQDPGVYSPLHF.

This clone was seen only a few times. This sequence joins TRBV20-1 and TRBJ2-7; D gene uncertain. Germline values: CDR1 DFQATT, CDR2 SNEGSKA (reference sequence). V lost 5 bases, J lost 4 bases, and 6 bases lay in between. This CDR3 spans 10 amino acids. The CDR3 region has the DNA TGCAGTGCTGCGTCTTACGAGCAGTACTTC. Translated: CSAASYEQYF.

The J gene is TRBJ2-5, the V gene TRBV7-8; TRBD2 might be the D (6 bases). Germline V gives CDR1 SGHVS, CDR2 FQNEAQ. The V end lost 4 bases, the J end lost 1 base, and 16 bases lay between the germline ends. The CDR3 has 16 residues. The CDR3 DNA reads TGTGCCAGCAGCTCCGGTCTCGGGACTTCCCAAGAGACCCAGTACTTC. It is translated as CASSSGLGTSQETQYF.

V and J are TRBV27 and TRBJ2-6; D ambiguous. Per the germline V gene, CDR1 is MNHEY and CDR2 is SMNVEV (reference sequence). The CDR3 covers 15 residues. V shed 6 bases and J shed 0 bases, with 9 bases lying between them. CDR3 protein: CASRPLDSGANVLTF. The CDR3 DNA reads TGTGCCAGCAGACCCTTAGACTCTGGGGCCAACGTCCTGACTTTC.

The chain combines TRBV6-6 with TRBJ1-2; 10 positions agree with TRBD1. This CDR3 has 15 residues. The J segment lost 8 bases and the V segment lost 0 bases, leaving 6 bases of the junction unmatched. Germline assignment: CDR1 MNHNY and CDR2 SVGAGI (reference sequence). CDR3: CASSYSLGQGRGYTF. CDR3 nucleotide sequence: TGTGCCAGCAGTTACTCGCTGGGACAGGGGCGGGGCTACACCTTC.

The sample holds one count of this clone. The chain uses TRBV11-2 and TRBJ2-2; tentative D call: TRBD2 (5 bases). CDR1 and CDR2 from the germline V gene are SGHAT and FQNNGV. The germline V and J ends were trimmed by 5 bases and 7 bases, with 17 bases remaining between them. The CDR3 sequence is 15 residues long. The CDR3 sequence: CASSRVASGDGELFF. CDR3 coding DNA: TGTGCCAGCAGCCGTGTAGCGAGCGGTGACGGGGAGCTGTTTTTT.

V and J are TRBV5-1 and TRBJ1-3, with 8 bases identical to TRBD1. Germline lookup yields CDR1 SGHRS and CDR2 YFSETQ. CDR3 size: 14 residues. V dropped 4 bases and J dropped 4; count of bases not matched to a gene: 4. Here the CDR3 DNA reads TGCGCCAGCAGCCCCTGGACAGGGGGAAACACCATATATTTT. Its translation: CASSPWTGGNTIYF.

This clone was recorded only once. This rearrangement joins TRBV11-2 to TRBJ2-3; TRBD1 matches at 9 bases. V shed 5 bases and J 2 bases; nucleotides not matched to a gene: 8. CDR1 is SGHAT, CDR2 FQNNGV, per germline. The CDR3 has 16 residues. CDR3 sequence (DNA): TGTGCCAGCAGCCCTGGGACAGGGATATACACAGATACGCAGTATTTT. It specifies CASSPGTGIYTDTQYF.

The rearrangement links TRBV2 to TRBJ1-3; TRBD1 agrees at 8 bases. Germline values: CDR1 SNHLY, CDR2 FYNNEI. CDR3 size: 15 residues. V lost 10 bases, J lost 0 bases, and 8 bases stayed unmatched. This chain's CDR3 is CAKRTGKASGNTIYF. The CDR3 nucleotides are TGTGCCAAACGGACAGGGAAAGCCTCTGGAAACACCATATATTTT.

V usage is TRBV18 and J usage is TRBJ2-7; D is undetermined. The V end lost 0 bases, the J end lost 5 bases, and 11 bases lay between the germline ends. The length of the CDR3 is 14 residues. The germline V gene encodes CDR1 KGHSH and CDR2 LQKENI. The CDR3 spells CASSPPSGSNEQYF. The DNA of the CDR3 is TGTGCCAGCTCACCACCGTCGGGTTCCAACGAGCAGTACTTC.

V and J are TRBV27 and TRBJ2-3, with 7 bases lining up with TRBD2. The CDR3 sequence is 12 residues long. Germline CDR1 reads MNHEY; CDR2 reads SMNVEV (reference sequence). The junction had 2 bases not matched to a gene; V was cut back by 10 bases and J by 1 base. CDR3 region: CATGRGTDTQYF. The CDR3 region has the DNA TGTGCCACTGGGAGGGGCACAGATACGCAGTATTTT.

In its sample, this clone was seen once. This chain uses TRBV19 with TRBJ1-4; possible D gene TRBD1, 5 bases. Trimming removed 4 bases at V and 0 bases at J, with 6 bases between. There are 14 residues in the CDR3. The germline CDR1 and CDR2 sequences are LNHDA and SQIVND (reference sequence). The CDR3 nucleotides read TGTGCCAGTAGTACGGGGGCAACTAATGAAAAACTGTTTTTT. It is translated as CASSTGATNEKLFF.

This clone was found once. The rearrangement links TRBV25-1 to TRBJ2-1; 9 positions match TRBD1. This CDR3 spans 18 amino acids. Germline assignment: CDR1 MGHDK and CDR2 SYGVNS. V lost 3 bases to trimming and J lost 1 base; unmatched junction nucleotides: 10. DNA of the CDR3: TGTGCCAGCAGTGATCCCGGCGCACAGGGGGCATCCTACAATGAGCAGTTCTTC. Amino acids: CASSDPGAQGASYNEQFF.

This chain joins TRBV10-3 and TRBJ1-1; 8 nucleotides align to TRBD1. The CDR3 sequence is 15 residues long. CDR1 ENHRY and CDR2 SYGVKD come from the germline V gene. The V segment lost 4 bases and the J segment 1 base; nucleotides outside the gene matches: 5. For the CDR3, the DNA is TGTGCCATCAGTGGTCAGGGGGCACAGAACACTGAAGCTTTCTTT. This sequence encodes CAISGQGAQNTEAFF.

This sequence joins TRBV5-1 and TRBJ1-2; D remains ambiguous. V gave up 4 bases and J gave up 4 bases, with 11 bases separating them. Per the germline V gene, CDR1 is SGHRS and CDR2 is YFSETQ. The CDR3 length is 13 residues. This CDR3 reads CASSPVVTYGYTF. CDR3 bases: TGCGCCAGCAGCCCGGTGGTCACCTATGGCTACACCTTC.

This clone appeared a single time. The chain joins TRBV5-5 to TRBJ1-6; TRBD1 might be the D (5 bases). Germline lookup yields CDR1 SGHKS and CDR2 YYEKEE (reference sequence). The V and J ends lost 4 bases and 5 bases respectively, with 16 bases between them. The CDR3 spans 16 residues. The CDR3 sequence is CASSVAPGLNNSPLHF. The DNA for the CDR3 is TGTGCCAGCAGCGTAGCCCCGGGACTCAATAATTCACCCCTCCACTTT.